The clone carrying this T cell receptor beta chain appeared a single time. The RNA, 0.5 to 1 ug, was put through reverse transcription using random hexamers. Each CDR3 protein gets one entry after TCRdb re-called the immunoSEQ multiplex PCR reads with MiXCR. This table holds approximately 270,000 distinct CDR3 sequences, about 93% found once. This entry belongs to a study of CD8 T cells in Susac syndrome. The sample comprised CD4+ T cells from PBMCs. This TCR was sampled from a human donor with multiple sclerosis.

The CDR3 protein is CASMSRYGYTF. Here the CDR3 DNA reads TGTGCCAGCATGAGTCGATATGGCTACACCTTC. The chain has TRBV28 and TRBJ1-2; no clear D. The V gene lost 7 bases and the J gene lost 5 bases, with 8 bases spanning the gap. The CDR3 is 11 amino acids. Germline V gene data show CDR1 as MDHEN and CDR2 as SYDVKM.